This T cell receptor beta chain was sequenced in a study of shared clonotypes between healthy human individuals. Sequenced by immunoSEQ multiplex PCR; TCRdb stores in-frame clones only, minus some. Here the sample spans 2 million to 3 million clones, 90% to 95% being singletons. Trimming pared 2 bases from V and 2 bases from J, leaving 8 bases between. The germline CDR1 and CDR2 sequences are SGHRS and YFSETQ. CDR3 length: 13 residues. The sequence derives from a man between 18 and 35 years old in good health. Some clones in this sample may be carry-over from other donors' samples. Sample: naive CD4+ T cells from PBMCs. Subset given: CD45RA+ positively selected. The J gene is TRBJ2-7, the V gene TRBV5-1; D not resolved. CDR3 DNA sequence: TGCGCCAGCAGCTTAGAAGAAGCCTACGAGCAGTACTTC. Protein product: CASSLEEAYEQYF.